The T cell receptor (beta chain) under discussion was sequenced for a study of blood T cell repertoires in COVID-19. The CDR3 consists of 15 residues. Germline loops: CDR1 ENHRY, CDR2 SYGVKD. The V end lost 5 bases, the J end lost 9 bases, and 17 bases lay between the germline ends. This clone was observed once. Authors' data handling: Amplified reference gene primers provided the basis for estimating nucleated cell counts. The method was immunoSEQ multiplex PCR; TCRdb's version includes in-frame clones alone and lacks a portion of them. Clone size and the V and J calls come from that table; the DNA yielded D and trimming. The sample has about 170,000 clones; 92% are singletons. Enrolment of Seattle patients took place during active infection, and they were followed longitudinally.

This TCR was sampled from a man in his thirties or forties with COVID-19, enrolled during active disease. This chain joins TRBV10-3 and TRBJ1-6, with D perhaps matching TRBD1 (5 bases). The sequencing sample was made of peripheral blood. CDR3 bases: TGTGCCATCAGTCCCAAGGACGCCGGGGGTTCACCCCTCCACTTT. Translating gives CAISPKDAGGSPLHF.